This T cell receptor beta chain came from a study of CD8+ T cells in alopecia areata. Treatment described: oral pan-JAK inhibitor, 5-10 mg twice daily. The V end was cut by 0 bases, the J end by 5 bases, with 16 bases between. CDR1 GTSNPN and CDR2 SVGIG come from the germline V gene (reference sequence). The CDR3 has 15 residues. In each case, RNA was isolated and then reverse transcribed into cDNA as the sequencing template. TCRdb keeps only in-frame clones here, not all; method: immunoSEQ multiplex PCR. The sample lists approximately 210,000 clones, 60% to 70% occurring once. The sample consisted of CD4+ T cells sorted from blood, taken at week 4, from a patient treated with tofacitinib. This clonotype was sampled from a human donor with alopecia areata. V gene TRBV30 combines with J gene TRBJ1-2; D uncertain. CDR3 protein: CAWSVRLAQKYGYTF. CDR3 DNA: TGTGCCTGGAGTGTACGCCTGGCTCAGAAGTATGGCTACACCTTC.